Presented here are 22 T cell receptor beta chains from one specimen sequenced in a study of shared clonotypes between healthy human individuals. Using immunoSEQ multiplex PCR, the repertoire was profiled, and TCRdb retains in-frame clones only, with some absent. The table records millions of clones, approximately 95% of them present only once. Sequenced: naive CD4+ T cells from PBMCs. Documented subset: CD45RA+ positively selected. These receptors came from a young man in good health. Some clones in this sample may be carry-over from other donors' samples.

The CDR3 coding sequence is TGTGCCAGCACCGCCCCCGGGACTAGCGGACAGTACTTC. This gives the protein CASTAPGTSGQYF. The chain combines TRBV6-5 with TRBJ2-7, with 11 nucleotides matching TRBD2. This CDR3 is 13 amino acids long. The V and J ends lost 7 bases and 10 bases, in that order; junction bases with no gene match: 9. Looked up from germline, CDR1 is MNHEY and CDR2 is SVGAGI.

Comments on this clone: The same CDR3 is also encoded by other DNA sequences in this sample. The gene calls are TRBV5-1 and TRBJ1-4; 8 bases are a match to TRBD1. V was pared by 5 bases and J by 4 bases, with 4 bases of the junction left unmatched. This CDR3 is 14 amino acids long. Germline CDR1 and CDR2: SGHRS and YFSETQ. In nucleotides, the CDR3 is TGCGCCAGCAGTCTTGACAGGGGTAATGAAAAACTGTTTTTT. It codes for CASSLDRGNEKLFF.

This chain connects TRBV7-2 to TRBJ1-1, with 9 positions matching TRBD1. CDR3 length: 17 residues. The V segment lost 5 bases and the J segment 6 bases; nucleotides outside the gene matches: 16. Germline V lookup: CDR1 SGHTA, CDR2 FQGNSA. CDR3 nucleotides: TGTGCCAGCAGCCCTCGGGACAGGGTTCGGGTTGGGGCTGAAGCTTTCTTT. Protein: CASSPRDRVRVGAEAFF.

The chain joins TRBV7-8 to TRBJ2-7; D could derive from TRBD1 or TRBD2 (5 bases each). The CDR3 has 13 residues. V was trimmed by 1 base and J by 4 bases, leaving 8 bases between them. CDR1 is SGHVS, CDR2 FQNEAQ, per germline. Here the CDR3 DNA reads TGTGCCAGCAGCTTAGTGGGGGTTTACGAGCAGTACTTC. This sequence encodes CASSLVGVYEQYF.

This chain connects TRBV5-1 to TRBJ1-1; D remains ambiguous. The CDR3 consists of 14 residues. CDR1 and CDR2 from the germline V gene are SGHRS and YFSETQ. The V end was cut by 4 bases, the J end by 2 bases, with 12 bases between. Here the CDR3 DNA reads TGCGCCAGCAGCATTCGGCCACGTAACACTGAAGCTTTCTTT. This translates into CASSIRPRNTEAFF.

The V gene is TRBV6-1, the J gene TRBJ1-3; 7 positions match TRBD1. The CDR3 contains 14 residues. V was pared by 7 bases and J by 3 bases, with 6 bases of the junction left unmatched. CDR1 is MNHNS and CDR2 is SASEGT in the germline V gene. CDR3: CASNPTGFGNTIYF. The CDR3 nucleotides are TGTGCCAGCAACCCGACAGGGTTTGGAAACACCATATATTTT.

Comments on this clone: The identical CDR3 is also encoded by other nucleotide sequences in the sample. CDR3 protein: CASSLQGAGGYTF. The CDR3 coding sequence is TGTGCCAGCAGTTTGCAGGGAGCCGGTGGCTACACCTTC. The chain recombines TRBV28 with TRBJ1-2, with D perhaps matching TRBD1 (5 bases). V was cut by 3 bases and J by 7 bases, with 12 bases left in between. The CDR3 is made up of 13 amino acids. The germline V gene encodes CDR1 MDHEN and CDR2 SYDVKM.

The chain links TRBV7-2 to TRBJ2-7, with TRBD1 as a possible D gene (7 bases). This CDR3 has 15 residues. Trimming took off 0 bases at V and 3 bases at J, with 12 bases between the two ends. Germline CDR1 and CDR2: SGHTA and FQGNSA. In nucleotides, the CDR3 is TGTGCCAGCAGCTTAGCCCCAGGGGGGCACTACGAGCAGTACTTC. Translating it yields CASSLAPGGHYEQYF.

The rearrangement joins TRBV7-2 to TRBJ2-5, with D unclear. CDR1 is SGHTA and CDR2 is FQGNSA in the germline V gene. Trimming took off 4 bases at V and 0 bases at J, with 9 bases between the two ends. The CDR3 covers 14 residues. CDR3 sequence: CASSSTSYQETQYF. CDR3 coding DNA: TGTGCCAGCAGCTCGACTTCTTACCAAGAGACCCAGTACTTC.

V gene TRBV5-1 combines with J gene TRBJ2-1, with 12 bases lining up with TRBD1. The CDR3 totals 16 residues. After removal of 4 bases from V and 10 bases from J, the junction contained 12 bases not matched to a gene. Germline CDR1 and CDR2: SGHRS and YFSETQ. CDR3 loop: CASSPGGTGGEKEQFF. CDR3 DNA: TGCGCCAGCAGCCCGGGCGGGACAGGGGGCGAAAAAGAGCAGTTCTTC.

The table lists this clone with a few counts. The chain couples TRBV2 to TRBJ1-5; D unclear. This CDR3 has 14 amino acids. V lost 5 bases, J lost 7 bases, and 15 bases lay in between. Germline V gene data show CDR1 as SNHLY and CDR2 as FYNNEI. CDR3 region: CASSPVGGNQPQHF. The CDR3 DNA follows: TGTGCCAGCAGTCCTGTCGGAGGTAACCAGCCCCAGCATTTT.

CDR3 region: CAIREDRGNTGELFF. In nucleotides, the CDR3 is TGTGCCATCAGGGAGGACAGGGGGAACACCGGGGAGCTGTTTTTT. The V call is TRBV10-3, the J call TRBJ2-2, with TRBD1 matching over 9 bases. The CDR3 spans 15 residues. The ends lost 6 bases at V and 1 base at J; junction bases unmatched: 3. In germline, CDR1 is ENHRY, CDR2 SYGVKD.

The chain uses TRBV27 and TRBJ1-5; D is ambiguous. Per germline, CDR1 MNHEY and CDR2 SMNVEV (reference sequence). There are 14 residues in the CDR3. V gave up 5 bases and J gave up 0 bases, with 8 bases separating them. CDR3 DNA: TGTGCCAGCAGTAAGGAGAATAGCAATCAGCCCCAGCATTTT. Encoded protein: CASSKENSNQPQHF.

The chain combines TRBV28 with TRBJ2-2; 8 nucleotides agree with TRBD1. CDR1 MDHEN and CDR2 SYDVKM come from the germline V gene. This CDR3 comprises 16 residues. V lost 6 bases, J lost 1 base, and 7 bases stayed unmatched. CDR3 residues: CASSPPGTGNTGELFF. The CDR3 coding sequence is TGTGCCAGCAGCCCCCCCGGGACAGGGAACACCGGGGAGCTGTTTTTT.

The V gene is TRBV29-1, the J gene TRBJ2-1; a weak D match, TRBD2 (5 bases). The germline V gene encodes CDR1 SQVTM and CDR2 ANQGSEA. Trimming stripped 3 bases from V and 8 bases from J, with 14 bases between. This CDR3 has 13 residues. CDR3 sequence: CSVERLAMDEQFF. The DNA of the CDR3 is TGCAGCGTTGAGAGGCTAGCAATGGATGAGCAGTTCTTC.

This clone was counted once. The chain is built from TRBV28 and TRBJ2-4; perhaps TRBD2 as D (6 bases). The CDR3 sequence is 14 residues long. Trimming removed 6 bases from V and 2 bases from J, with 11 bases in between. Per germline, CDR1 MDHEN and CDR2 SYDVKM. DNA for the CDR3: TGTGCCAGCAGCCCCGGGGGATCCAAAAACATTCAGTACTTC. Protein sequence: CASSPGGSKNIQYF.

The chain has TRBV13 and TRBJ2-2; D possibly uses TRBD1 or TRBD2 (6 bases each). Trimming cost V 5 bases and J 3 bases, with 19 bases left between them. The germline gives CDR1 PRHDT, CDR2 FYEKMQ (reference sequence). The CDR3 covers 17 residues. The CDR3 here is CASSITPSGADTGELFF. CDR3 coding DNA: TGTGCCAGCAGCATAACCCCCTCGGGGGCGGACACCGGGGAGCTGTTTTTT.

The genes are TRBV11-3 and TRBJ2-2; 12 nucleotides align to TRBD2. Unmatched junction bases numbered 1, after V lost 4 bases and J lost 1 base. CDR3 length: 16 residues. Germline V lookup: CDR1 SGHNT, CDR2 YENEEA. DNA of the CDR3: TGTGCCAGCAGCTCACTAGCGGGAGGGAACACCGGGGAGCTGTTTTTT. Translation: CASSSLAGGNTGELFF.

V gene TRBV6-5 combines with J gene TRBJ1-2; D gene unclear. Germline CDR1 MNHEY, CDR2 SVGAGI. Trimming took off 6 bases at V and 13 bases at J, with 12 bases between the two ends. There are 10 residues in the CDR3. Here the CDR3 reads CASSRDYPTF. In nucleotides, the CDR3 is TGTGCCAGCAGCAGAGACTATCCCACCTTC.

On this clone: Other DNA sequences in this sample translate to the same CDR3. The chain carries TRBV6-5 and TRBJ1-2; D is undetermined. The germline V gene encodes CDR1 MNHEY and CDR2 SVGAGI. Trimming removed 2 bases at V and 4 bases at J, with 11 bases between. This CDR3 is 14 amino acids long. In nucleotides, the CDR3 is TGTGCCAGCAGTTACGGCGGCGCTAGCTATGGCTACACCTTC. Its translation: CASSYGGASYGYTF.

V and J are TRBV9 and TRBJ2-7, with D hard to call. Germline loops: CDR1 SGDLS, CDR2 YYNGEE. The V end was cut by 4 bases, the J end by 6 bases, with 11 bases between. The CDR3 sequence is 12 residues long. The CDR3 is CASSPSPGEQYF. The CDR3 bases are TGTGCCAGCAGCCCGAGCCCCGGCGAGCAGTACTTC.

The genes are TRBV9 and TRBJ2-1, with D possibly matching TRBD2 (5 bases). Between the trimmed V and J ends, which lost 0 bases and 10 bases, there was a span of 8 bases. The CDR3 loop spans 12 amino acids. CDR1 SGDLS and CDR2 YYNGEE come from the germline V gene. The DNA of the CDR3 is TGTGCCAGCAGCGTAGCTACTAGGGAGCAGTTCTTC. It codes for CASSVATREQFF.